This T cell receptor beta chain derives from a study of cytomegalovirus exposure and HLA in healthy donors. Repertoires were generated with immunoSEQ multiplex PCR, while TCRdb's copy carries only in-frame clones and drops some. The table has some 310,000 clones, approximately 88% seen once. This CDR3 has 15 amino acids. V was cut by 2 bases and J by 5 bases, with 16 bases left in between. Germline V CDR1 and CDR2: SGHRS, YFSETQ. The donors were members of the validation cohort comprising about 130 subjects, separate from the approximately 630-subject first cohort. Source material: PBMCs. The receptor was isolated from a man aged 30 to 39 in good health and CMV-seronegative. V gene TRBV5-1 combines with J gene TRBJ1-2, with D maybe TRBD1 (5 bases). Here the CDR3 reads CASSLGTGWGYGYTF. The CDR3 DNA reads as TGCGCCAGCAGCTTAGGGACTGGATGGGGGTATGGCTACACCTTC.